This entry is about one TCR beta chain. No antigen is known for it. From germline, CDR1 is SEHNR and CDR2 FQNEAQ (reference sequence). This CDR3 contains 16 residues. The trim removed 4 bases at V and 1 base at J, leaving 3 bases unmatched. These data originate in a study of OX40 agonist ivuxolimab in advanced cancers. As for the study in general: Clinicians treated patients with ivuxolimab, an agonistic anti-OX40 (CD134) antibody. The patients received ivuxolimab by intravenous route every 2 weeks at 0.01 to 10 mg/kg. Partial responses occurred in Three dose-escalation patients, one with hepatocellular carcinoma and two with cutaneous melanoma. Study findings and constraints: CD8+ T cells showed, on average, more clonal expansion than CD4+ cells.

The table came from immunoSEQ multiplex PCR; TCRdb's copy has only in-frame clones and leaves some out. The table shows about 16,000 clones, with roughly 81% occurring only once. This sample comprised CD4+ or CD8+ T cells sorted from blood, obtained in a trial of the OX40 agonist ivuxolimab. The source is an adult with an advanced solid tumor such as melanoma, head and neck, liver or kidney cancer. V and J are TRBV7-9 and TRBJ2-3; TRBD2 matches 12 bases. The CDR3 sequence is CASSSWTSGGTDTQYF. The DNA for the CDR3 is TGTGCCAGCAGCTCCTGGACTAGCGGGGGCACAGATACGCAGTATTTT. The complete variable domain, with remaining parts taken from reference TRBV7-9 and TRBJ2-3, reads DTGVSQNPRHKITKRGQNVTFRCDPISEHNRLYWYRQTLGQGPEFLTYFQNEAQLEKSRLLSDRFSAERPKGSFSTLEIQRTEQGDSAMYLCASSSWTSGGTDTQYFGPGTRLTVL.